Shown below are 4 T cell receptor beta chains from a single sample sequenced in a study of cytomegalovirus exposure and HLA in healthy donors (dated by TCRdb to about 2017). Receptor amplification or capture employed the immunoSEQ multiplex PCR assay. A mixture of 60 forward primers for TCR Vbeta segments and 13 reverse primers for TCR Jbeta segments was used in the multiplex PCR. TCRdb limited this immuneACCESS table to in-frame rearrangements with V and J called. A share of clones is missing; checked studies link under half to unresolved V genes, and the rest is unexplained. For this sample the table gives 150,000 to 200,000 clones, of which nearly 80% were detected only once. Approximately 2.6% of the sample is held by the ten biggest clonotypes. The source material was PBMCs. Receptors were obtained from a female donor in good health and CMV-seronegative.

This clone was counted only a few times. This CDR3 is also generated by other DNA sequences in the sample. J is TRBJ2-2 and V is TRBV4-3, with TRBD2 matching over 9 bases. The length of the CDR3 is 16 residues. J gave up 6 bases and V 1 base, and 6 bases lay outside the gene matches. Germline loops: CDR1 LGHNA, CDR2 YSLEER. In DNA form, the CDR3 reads TGCGCCAGCAGCCAAGGGCTAGCGGGGCCCTCCGGGGAGCTGTTTTTT. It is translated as CASSQGLAGPSGELFF.

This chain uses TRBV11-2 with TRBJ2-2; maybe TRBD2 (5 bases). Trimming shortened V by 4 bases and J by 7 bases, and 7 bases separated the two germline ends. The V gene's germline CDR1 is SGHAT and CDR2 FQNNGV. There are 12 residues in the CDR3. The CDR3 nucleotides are TGTGCCAGCAGCTCCCGGGGCGGGGAGCTGTTTTTT. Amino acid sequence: CASSSRGGELFF.

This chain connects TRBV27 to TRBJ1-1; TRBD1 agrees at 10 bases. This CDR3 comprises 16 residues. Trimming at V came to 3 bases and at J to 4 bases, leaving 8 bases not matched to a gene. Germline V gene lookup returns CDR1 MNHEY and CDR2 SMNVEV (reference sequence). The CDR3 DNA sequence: TGTGCCAGCAGTTTGGGGACAGGGGTAACGTTCACTGAAGCTTTCTTT. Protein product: CASSLGTGVTFTEAFF.

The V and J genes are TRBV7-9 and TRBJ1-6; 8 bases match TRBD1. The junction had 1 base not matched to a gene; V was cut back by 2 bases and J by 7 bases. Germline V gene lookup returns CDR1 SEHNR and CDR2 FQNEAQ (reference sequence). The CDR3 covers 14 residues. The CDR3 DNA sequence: TGTGCCAGCAGCTTATCAGGGGGCAATTCACCCCTCCACTTT. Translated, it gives CASSLSGGNSPLHF.